This TCR beta chain is drawn from a study of molecular identifiers for immune sequencing clone quantification. In the study overall: The replicates split RNA from roughly 18,000 or 92,000 naive CD8 cells five ways and sequenced four.

Study-wide points: Shared barcodes on identical TCR molecules could underestimate the sizes of highly expanded clones. Over 98% of effector molecules, but under 1% in naive cells, were held by clones with more than 20 RNA copies.

This clonotype was observed many times. No antigen is known for it. CDR3 length: 16 amino acids. V gave up 5 bases and J gave up 2 bases; unmatched junction bases: 7. Each CDR3 protein gets one entry after TCRdb re-called the PCR reads with MiXCR. The sample consists of about 320,000 distinct CDR3 sequences, roughly 23% of them appearing once. The clonotype comes from a human donor in good health. Some libraries in this study had Jurkat cell RNA spiked in. The material sequenced was naive CD8+ T cells from blood, with Jurkat cell RNA spiked in. Subset here: FACS-sorted CD8+CD4-CCR7+CD45RA+ naive T cells. This chain joins TRBV12-3 or TRBV12-4 and TRBJ2-3; 10 bases fit TRBD1. CDR3 in DNA: TGTGCCAGCAGTCCGAGGACAGGGGGTCCCACAGATACGCAGTATTTT. Protein: CASSPRTGGPTDTQYF.